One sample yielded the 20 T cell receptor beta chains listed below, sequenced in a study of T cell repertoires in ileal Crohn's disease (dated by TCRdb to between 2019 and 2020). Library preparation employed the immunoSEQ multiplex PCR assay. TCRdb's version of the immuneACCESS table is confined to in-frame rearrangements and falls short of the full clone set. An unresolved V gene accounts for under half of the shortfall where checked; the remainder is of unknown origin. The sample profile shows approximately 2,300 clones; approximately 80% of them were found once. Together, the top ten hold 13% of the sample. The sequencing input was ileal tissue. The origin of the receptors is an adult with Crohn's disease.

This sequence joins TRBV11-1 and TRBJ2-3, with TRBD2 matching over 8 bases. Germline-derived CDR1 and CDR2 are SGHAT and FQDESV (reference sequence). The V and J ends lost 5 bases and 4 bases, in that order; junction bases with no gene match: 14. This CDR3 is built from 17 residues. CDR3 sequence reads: CASSQPRGSGGPDTQYF. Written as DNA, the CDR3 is TGTGCCAGCAGCCAACCCCGTGGCAGCGGGGGACCAGATACGCAGTATTTT.

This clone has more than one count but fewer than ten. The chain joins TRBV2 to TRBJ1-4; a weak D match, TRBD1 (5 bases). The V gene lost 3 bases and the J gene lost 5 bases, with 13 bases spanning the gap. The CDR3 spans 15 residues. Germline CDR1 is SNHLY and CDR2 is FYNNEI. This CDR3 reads CASSEDTSSNEKLFF. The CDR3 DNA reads TGTGCCAGCAGTGAGGACACCTCATCGAATGAAAAACTGTTTTTT.

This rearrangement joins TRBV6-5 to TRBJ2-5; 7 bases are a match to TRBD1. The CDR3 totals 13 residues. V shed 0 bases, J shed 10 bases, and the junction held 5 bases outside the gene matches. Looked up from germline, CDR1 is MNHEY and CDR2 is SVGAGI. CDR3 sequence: CASSYSTGYNQYF. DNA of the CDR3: TGTGCCAGCAGTTACTCGACAGGGTACAACCAGTACTTC.

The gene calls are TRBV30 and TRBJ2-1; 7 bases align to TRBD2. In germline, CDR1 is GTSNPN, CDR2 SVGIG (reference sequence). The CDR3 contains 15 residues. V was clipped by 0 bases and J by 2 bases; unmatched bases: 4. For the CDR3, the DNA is TGTGCCTGGAGTGTAGGTCTAGCGGCCTACAATGAGCAGTTCTTC. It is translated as CAWSVGLAAYNEQFF.

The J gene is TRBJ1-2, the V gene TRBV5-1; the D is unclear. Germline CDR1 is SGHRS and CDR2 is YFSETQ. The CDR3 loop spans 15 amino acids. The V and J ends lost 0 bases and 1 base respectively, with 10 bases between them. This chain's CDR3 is CASSLEASVNYGYTF. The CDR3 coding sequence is TGCGCCAGCAGCTTGGAAGCGAGTGTTAACTATGGCTACACCTTC. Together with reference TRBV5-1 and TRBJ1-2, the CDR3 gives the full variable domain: KAGVTQTPRYLIKTRGQQVTLSCSPISGHRSVSWYQQTPGQGLQFLFEYFSETQRNKGNFPGRFSGRQFSNSRSEMNVSTLELGDSALYLCASSLEASVNYGYTFGSGTRLTVV.

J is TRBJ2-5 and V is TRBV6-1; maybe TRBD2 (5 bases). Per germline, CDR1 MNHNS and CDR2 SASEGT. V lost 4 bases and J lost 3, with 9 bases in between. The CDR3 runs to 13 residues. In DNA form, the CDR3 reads TGTGCCAGCAGTGTTTTCGGGGAAGAGACCCAGTACTTC. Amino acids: CASSVFGEETQYF.

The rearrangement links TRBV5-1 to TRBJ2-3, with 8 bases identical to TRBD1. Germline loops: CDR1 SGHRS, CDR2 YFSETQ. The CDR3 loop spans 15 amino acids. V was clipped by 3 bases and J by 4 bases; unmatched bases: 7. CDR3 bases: TGCGCCAGCAGCTCCACCGGACAGGGCTCAGATACGCAGTATTTT. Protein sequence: CASSSTGQGSDTQYF.

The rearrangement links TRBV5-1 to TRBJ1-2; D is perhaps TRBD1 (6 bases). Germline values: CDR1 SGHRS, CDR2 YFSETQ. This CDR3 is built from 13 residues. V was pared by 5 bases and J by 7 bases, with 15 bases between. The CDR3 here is CASRQDSEGGYTF. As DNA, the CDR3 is TGCGCCAGCAGGCAGGACAGTGAAGGTGGCTACACCTTC.

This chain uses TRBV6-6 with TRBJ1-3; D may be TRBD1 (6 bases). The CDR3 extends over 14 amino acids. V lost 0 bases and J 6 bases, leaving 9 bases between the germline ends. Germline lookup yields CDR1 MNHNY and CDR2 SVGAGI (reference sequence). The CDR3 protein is CASSYSNRVNTIYF. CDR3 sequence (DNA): TGTGCCAGCAGTTACTCGAACAGGGTAAACACCATATATTTT.

CDR3 coding DNA: TGCGCCAGCAGCTTGGGGGGTTGGGGCCAGCAAGAGACCCAGTACTTC. Translated, it gives CASSLGGWGQQETQYF. The chain recombines TRBV5-1 with TRBJ2-5; TRBD1 is a possible D gene (5 bases). The CDR3 length is 16 residues. Germline assignment: CDR1 SGHRS and CDR2 YFSETQ. The V gene lost 0 bases and the J gene lost 2 bases, with 14 bases spanning the gap.

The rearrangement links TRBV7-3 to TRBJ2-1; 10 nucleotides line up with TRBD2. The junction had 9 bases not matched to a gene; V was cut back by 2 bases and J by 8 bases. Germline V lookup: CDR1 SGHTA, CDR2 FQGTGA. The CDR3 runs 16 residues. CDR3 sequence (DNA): TGTGCCAGCAGCTTAGGGACTAGCGCTGGAGGACATGAGCAGTTCTTC. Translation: CASSLGTSAGGHEQFF.

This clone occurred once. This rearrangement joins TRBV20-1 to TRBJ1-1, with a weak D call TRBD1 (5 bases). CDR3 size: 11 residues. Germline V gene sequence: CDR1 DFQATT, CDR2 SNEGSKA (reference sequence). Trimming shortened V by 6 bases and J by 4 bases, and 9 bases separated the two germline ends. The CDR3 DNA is TGCAGTGCAATAAGGGGCACTGAAGCTTTCTTT. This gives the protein CSAIRGTEAFF.

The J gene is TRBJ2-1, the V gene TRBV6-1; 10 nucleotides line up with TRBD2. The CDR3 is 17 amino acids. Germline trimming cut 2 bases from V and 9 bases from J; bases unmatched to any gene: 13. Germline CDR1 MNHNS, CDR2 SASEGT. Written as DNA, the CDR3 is TGTGCCAGCAGTGAACGGTACCTAGCGGGAGAATGGGGTGAGCAGTTCTTC. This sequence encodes CASSERYLAGEWGEQFF.

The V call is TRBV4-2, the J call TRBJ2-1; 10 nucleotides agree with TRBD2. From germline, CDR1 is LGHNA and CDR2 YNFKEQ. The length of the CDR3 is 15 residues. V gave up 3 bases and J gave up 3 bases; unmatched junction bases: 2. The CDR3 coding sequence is TGTGCCAGCAGCCACGGGACTAGCGACTACAATGAGCAGTTCTTC. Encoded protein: CASSHGTSDYNEQFF.

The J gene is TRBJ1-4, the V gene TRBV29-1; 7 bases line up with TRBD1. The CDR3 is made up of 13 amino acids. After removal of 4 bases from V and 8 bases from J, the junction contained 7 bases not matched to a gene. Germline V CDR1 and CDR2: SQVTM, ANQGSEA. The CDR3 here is CSVGAGGGEKLFF. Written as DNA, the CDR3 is TGCAGCGTTGGGGCAGGGGGTGGCGAAAAACTGTTTTTT.

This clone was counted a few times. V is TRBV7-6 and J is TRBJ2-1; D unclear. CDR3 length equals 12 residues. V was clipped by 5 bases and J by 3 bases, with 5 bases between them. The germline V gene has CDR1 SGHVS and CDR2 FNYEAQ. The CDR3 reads CASSADYNEQFF. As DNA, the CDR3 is TGTGCCAGCAGCGCAGACTACAATGAGCAGTTCTTC.

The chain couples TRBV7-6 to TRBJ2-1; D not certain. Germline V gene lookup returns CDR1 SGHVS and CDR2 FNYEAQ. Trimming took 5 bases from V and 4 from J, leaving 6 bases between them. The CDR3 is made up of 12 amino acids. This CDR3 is CASSKTYNEQFF. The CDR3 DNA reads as TGTGCCAGCAGCAAAACATACAATGAGCAGTTCTTC.

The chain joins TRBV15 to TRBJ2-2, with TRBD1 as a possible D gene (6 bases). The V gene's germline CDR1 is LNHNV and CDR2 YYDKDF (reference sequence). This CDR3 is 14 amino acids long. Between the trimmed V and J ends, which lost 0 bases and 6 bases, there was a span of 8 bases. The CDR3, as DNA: TGTGCCACCAGCAGAGATCGGACAGCCGGGGAGCTGTTTTTT. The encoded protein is CATSRDRTAGELFF.

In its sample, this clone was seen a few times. The CDR3 bases are TGCAGCGCCTGGGACAGCTCCTACGAGCAGTACTTC. Protein: CSAWDSSYEQYF. The gene calls are TRBV29-1 and TRBJ2-7, with 7 bases fitting TRBD1. The J segment lost 0 bases and the V segment lost 7 bases, leaving 3 bases of the junction unmatched. Germline V lookup: CDR1 SQVTM, CDR2 ANQGSEA. The CDR3 covers 12 residues.

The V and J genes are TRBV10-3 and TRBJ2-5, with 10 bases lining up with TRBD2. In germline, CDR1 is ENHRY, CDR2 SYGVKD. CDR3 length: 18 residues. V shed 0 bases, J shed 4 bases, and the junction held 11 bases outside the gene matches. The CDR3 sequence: CAISESASGGRGSETQYF. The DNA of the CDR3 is TGTGCCATCAGTGAGTCGGCTAGCGGGGGCCGGGGGTCAGAGACCCAGTACTTC.